These T cell receptor beta chains were read from a single sample in a study of T cell changes during pregnancy in multiple sclerosis. Produced via immunoSEQ multiplex PCR; TCRdb's table is partial and in-frame only. The sample yields roughly 100,000 clones, just under 95% seen once. Material: peripheral blood, obtained after pregnancy. These receptor sequences come from a female donor with multiple sclerosis, enrolled in a pregnancy study. The CDR3 runs from the conserved cysteine through the conserved F or W. Fields, in order: V gene, D gene, J gene, clone size, CDR3 protein, CDR3 DNA. D genes are given only for firm matches. Some rows have no size entry. The others give once, few or many, or a class for an expanded clone.

TRBV19	TRBD2	TRBJ2-1	.	CASSAEWGREGREQFF	TGTGCCAGTAGCGCAGAATGGGGACGGGAGGGCCGGGAGCAGTTCTTC
TRBV20-1	.	TRBJ1-2	.	CSARPRRYTF	TGCAGTGCTAGACCTAGGCGCTACACCTTC
TRBV5-8	.	TRBJ1-1	.	CASSRVATEAFF	TGTGCCAGCAGCCGGGTGGCCACTGAAGCTTTCTTT
TRBV2	TRBD2	TRBJ2-1	.	CASSPLAGPTGGNEQFF	TGTGCCAGCAGTCCCCTAGCGGGGCCGACCGGGGGTAATGAGCAGTTCTTC
TRBV7-6	TRBD2	TRBJ2-3	.	CASSPSRAGLAGSTDTQYF	TGTGCCAGCAGCCCATCCCGAGCAGGACTAGCGGGAAGCACAGATACGCAGTATTTT
TRBV5-1	.	TRBJ1-5	.	CASSEVDQPQHF	TGCGCCAGCAGCGAGGTTGATCAGCCCCAGCATTTT
TRBV10-3	.	TRBJ2-5	.	CAITRGPGETQYF	TGTGCCATCACCAGAGGGCCGGGGGAGACCCAGTACTTC
TRBV4-1	TRBD1	TRBJ1-5	.	CASSQGDRDNQPQHF	TGCGCCAGCAGCCAAGGAGACAGGGACAATCAGCCCCAGCATTTT
TRBV5-1	.	TRBJ1-2	.	CASSLPQDFNYGYTF	TGCGCCAGCAGCTTACCGCAGGACTTTAACTATGGCTACACCTTC
TRBV9	TRBD2	TRBJ2-3	.	CASRGLASDTQYF	TGTGCCAGCAGGGGACTAGCAAGCGATACGCAGTATTTT
TRBV19	.	TRBJ1-5	.	CASSMLGGGNQPQHF	TGTGCCAGTAGTATGTTAGGAGGGGGCAATCAGCCCCAGCATTTT
TRBV30	TRBD1	TRBJ1-4	.	CAWREQGAFNEKLFF	TGTGCCTGGAGAGAACAGGGGGCTTTTAATGAAAAACTGTTTTTT
TRBV19	.	TRBJ2-3	.	CASSGPVTTDTQYF	TGTGCCAGTAGTGGGCCGGTAACCACAGATACGCAGTATTTT
TRBV11-2	.	TRBJ2-7	.	CASSVRPGGNEQYF	TGTGCCAGCAGCGTCCGACCCGGAGGGAACGAGCAGTACTTC
TRBV10-3	TRBD2	TRBJ2-3	.	CAIRGSSGGGTDTQYF	TGTGCCATCAGGGGGTCCAGCGGGGGCGGCACAGATACGCAGTATTTT
TRBV19	TRBD2	TRBJ2-7	once	CASMKPGLAGGPHDIYEQYF	TGTGCCAGTATGAAGCCGGGACTAGCGGGGGGCCCTCACGATATCTACGAGCAGTACTTC
TRBV6-6	.	TRBJ1-4	.	CASSFYREPNEKLFF	TGTGCCAGCAGTTTTTACAGGGAACCTAATGAAAAACTGTTTTTT
TRBV22-1	.	TRBJ1-1	.	CPGSPTLGACAEAFF	TGTCCTGGGAGCCCAACCCTGGGGGCGTGCGCTGAAGCTTTCTTT
TRBV12-2	.	TRBJ1-1	.	CASRLGGPRLNSMNTEAFF	TGTGCAAGTCGCTTAGGGGGCCCCAGACTTAATTCTATGAACACTGAAGCTTTCTTT
TRBV7-3	TRBD2	TRBJ2-7	.	CASSLMAGERYEQYF	TGTGCCAGCAGCTTAATGGCGGGGGAGAGGTACGAGCAGTACTTC
TRBV28	.	TRBJ2-7	.	CASMGQFDEQYF	TGTGCCAGCATGGGGCAGTTCGACGAGCAGTACTTC